The clone carrying this TCR beta chain has more than one count but fewer than ten. The antigen is unknown. The data were taken from a study of T cells after yellow fever vaccination. Study-wide findings and caveats: The bulk population could contribute abundant contaminating clonotypes to FACS-sorted repertoires.

With 8 bases removed from V and 8 bases from J, the gap between germline ends came to 15 bases. Per the germline V gene, CDR1 is SNHLY and CDR2 is FYNNEI. This CDR3 is built from 12 residues. Template switching with 5'RACE generated the TCR cDNA and added a universal primer site and UMIs. TCRdb re-analysed the 5' RACE reads in MiXCR, keeping a single row per CDR3 protein. The sample has about 300,000 distinct CDR3 sequences, around 7% seen once. V gene TRBV2 combines with J gene TRBJ1-2; unclear D gene. The source is a man aged 18 to 29 who received the YFV17D yellow fever vaccine. This sample comprised PBMCs, obtained roughly seven weeks after the first yellow fever vaccination. CDR3 in amino acids: CASGWTLGGYTF. DNA of the CDR3: TGTGCCAGCGGATGGACTTTGGGGGGCTACACCTTC. Variable domain in full (rest from reference TRBV2 and TRBJ1-2): EPEVTQTPSHQVTQMGQEVILRCVPISNHLYFYWYRQILGQKVEFLVSFYNNEISEKSEIFDDQFSVERPDGSNFTLKIRSTKLEDSAMYFCASGWTLGGYTFGSGTRLTVV.